This TCR beta chain was sequenced during a study of blood T cell repertoires in COVID-19. Across the whole study: Acute and convalescent COVID-19 specimens originated in the United States, Italy and Spain. PBMCs, B-cell-depleted T cells, or T cells provided the cDNA or gDNA that made up the material.

As processed by the authors: Estimation of nucleated cell counts was performed using reference gene primer amplification. The data were produced by immunoSEQ multiplex PCR, yet TCRdb's version contains in-frame clones alone and is incomplete. That table gives V, J and clone size, and the DNA gave D and trimming. The sample records about 120,000 clones, over 65% being singletons. CDR1 and CDR2 from the germline V gene are SGHNT and YYREEE (reference sequence). The CDR3 loop spans 14 amino acids. Trimming shortened V by 2 bases and J by 1 base, and 8 bases separated the two germline ends. The sample consisted of peripheral blood. The TCR was taken from a human donor with acute or convalescent COVID-19. The donor label of this sample is uncertain. The chain couples TRBV5-4 to TRBJ2-3; the D is unclear. CDR3 sequence reads: CASSFHMRTDTQYF. CDR3 in DNA: TGTGCCAGCAGCTTCCACATGCGCACAGATACGCAGTATTTT. The complete variable domain, with remaining parts taken from reference TRBV5-4 and TRBJ2-3, reads ETGVTQSPTHLIKTRGQQVTLRCSSQSGHNTVSWYQQALGQGPQFIFQYYREEENGRGNFPPRFSGLQFPNYSSELNVNALELDDSALYLCASSFHMRTDTQYFGPGTRLTVL.